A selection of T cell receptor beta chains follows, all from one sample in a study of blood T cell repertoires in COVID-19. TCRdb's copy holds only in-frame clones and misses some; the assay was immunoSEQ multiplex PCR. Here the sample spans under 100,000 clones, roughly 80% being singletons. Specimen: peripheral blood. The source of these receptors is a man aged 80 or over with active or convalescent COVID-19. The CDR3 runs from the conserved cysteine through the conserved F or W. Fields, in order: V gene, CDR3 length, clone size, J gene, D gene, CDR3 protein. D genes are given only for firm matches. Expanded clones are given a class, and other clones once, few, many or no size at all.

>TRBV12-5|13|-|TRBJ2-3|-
CASGSSSTDTQYF
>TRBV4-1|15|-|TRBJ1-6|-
CASSHSEGPNSPLHF
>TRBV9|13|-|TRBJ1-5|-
CASSALLNQPQHF
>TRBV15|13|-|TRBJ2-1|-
CATSRGQYNEQFF
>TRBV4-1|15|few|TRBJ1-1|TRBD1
CASSGQGNLATEAFF
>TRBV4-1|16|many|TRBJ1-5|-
CASSQPSQGPDQPQHF
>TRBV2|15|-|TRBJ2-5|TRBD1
CASSKDRGLLVTQYF
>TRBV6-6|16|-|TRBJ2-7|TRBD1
CASSFRGQGTQYEQYF
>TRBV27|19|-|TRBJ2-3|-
CASSLRPASLGASTDTQYF
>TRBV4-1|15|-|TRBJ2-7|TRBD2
CASSQAELAPYEQYF
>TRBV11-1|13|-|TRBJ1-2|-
CASSLQGNYGYTF
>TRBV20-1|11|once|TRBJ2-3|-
CSAGPGDTQYF
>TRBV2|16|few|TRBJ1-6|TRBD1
CASSEGLDRVDSPLHF
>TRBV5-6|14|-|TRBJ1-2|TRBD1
CASSLNRGRGGYTF
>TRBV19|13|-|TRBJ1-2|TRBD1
CASRDGQGGGYTF
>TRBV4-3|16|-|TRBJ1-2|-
CASSQIGGSANYGYTF
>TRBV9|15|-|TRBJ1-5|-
CASSEAGYSNQPQHF
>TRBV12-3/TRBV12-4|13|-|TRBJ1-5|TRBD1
CASSQAGGQPQHF
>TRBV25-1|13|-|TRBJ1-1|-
CASSEAGAKGAFF
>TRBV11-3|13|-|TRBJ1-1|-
CASSLYSGTEAFF
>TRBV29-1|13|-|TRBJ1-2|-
CSVRIGGDYGYTF
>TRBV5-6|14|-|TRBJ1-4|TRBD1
CASSLRTGYEKLFF
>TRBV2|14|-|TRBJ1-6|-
CASSDSTDNSPLHF
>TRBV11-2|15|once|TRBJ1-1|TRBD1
CASRRGQGQNTEAFF
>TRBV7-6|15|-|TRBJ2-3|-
CASSLGQIQTDTQYF
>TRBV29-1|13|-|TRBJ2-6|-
CSVGRSGANVLTF
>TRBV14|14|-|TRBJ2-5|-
CASSQDYNQETQYF
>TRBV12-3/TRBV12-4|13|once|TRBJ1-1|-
CASRRQKNTEAFF
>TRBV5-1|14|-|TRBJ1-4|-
CASSSGETHEKLFF
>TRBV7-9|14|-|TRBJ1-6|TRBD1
CASSTTGGYAPLHF
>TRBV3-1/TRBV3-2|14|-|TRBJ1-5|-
CASSRGHSNQPQHF
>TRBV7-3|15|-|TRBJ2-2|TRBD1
CASSLGQGNTGELFF
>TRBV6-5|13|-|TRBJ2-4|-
CASRTDPKNIQYF
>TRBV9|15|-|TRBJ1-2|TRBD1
CASSVVRGDLYGYTF
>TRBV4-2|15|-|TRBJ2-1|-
CASSQEGGWYNEQFF
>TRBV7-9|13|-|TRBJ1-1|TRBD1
CASSPTGVTEAFF
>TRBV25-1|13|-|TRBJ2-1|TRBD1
CASSEPGQGGQFF
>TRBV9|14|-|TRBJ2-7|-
CASSAGSLSYEQYF
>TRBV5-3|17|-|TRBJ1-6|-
CARSLVQGGSYNSPLHF
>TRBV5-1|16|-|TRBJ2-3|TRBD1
CASSLGDRMGPDTQYF
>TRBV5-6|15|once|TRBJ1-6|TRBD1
CASSYLRGKNSPLHF
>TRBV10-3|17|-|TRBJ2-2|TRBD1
CAISEDRGVYFTGELFF
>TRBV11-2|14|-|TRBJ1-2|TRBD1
CASSRLGTGYGYTF
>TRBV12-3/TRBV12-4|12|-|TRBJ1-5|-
CASTLGRQPQHF